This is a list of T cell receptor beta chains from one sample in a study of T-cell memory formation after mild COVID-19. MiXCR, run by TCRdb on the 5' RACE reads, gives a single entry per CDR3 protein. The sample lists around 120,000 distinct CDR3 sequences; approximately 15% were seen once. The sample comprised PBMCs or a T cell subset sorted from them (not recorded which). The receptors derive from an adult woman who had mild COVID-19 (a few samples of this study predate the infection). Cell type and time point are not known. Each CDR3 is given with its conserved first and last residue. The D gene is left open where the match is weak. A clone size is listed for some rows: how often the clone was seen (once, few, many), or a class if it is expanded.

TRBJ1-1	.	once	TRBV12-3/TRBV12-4	TGTGCCAGCAGCCTCAACCGTCGGAGCACTGAAGCTTTCTTT	CASSLNRRSTEAFF
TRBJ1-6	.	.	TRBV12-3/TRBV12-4	TGTGCCAGCAGTTTTAGGGGAAATTATTGGGACTCACCCCTCCACTTT	CASSFRGNYWDSPLHF
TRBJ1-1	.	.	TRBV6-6	TGTGCCAGCAGTTATGATAACACTGAAGCTTTCTTT	CASSYDNTEAFF
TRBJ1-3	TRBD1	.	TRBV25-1	TGTGCCAGCAGTGAATACAAATTACAGGGACAGCATACCTCTGGAAACACCATATATTTT	CASSEYKLQGQHTSGNTIYF
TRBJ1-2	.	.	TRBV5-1	TGCGCCAGCAGCTTGGACACAGGCCTGGGGGCTGGCTACACCTTC	CASSLDTGLGAGYTF
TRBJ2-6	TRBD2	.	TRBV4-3	TGCGCCAGCACCCAACTAGCGGGAGGTTCTGGGGCCAACGTCCTGACTTTC	CASTQLAGGSGANVLTF
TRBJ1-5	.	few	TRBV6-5	TGTGCCAGCAGTTACTCGGCAAGGGACCATAGCAATCAGCCCCAGCATTTT	CASSYSARDHSNQPQHF
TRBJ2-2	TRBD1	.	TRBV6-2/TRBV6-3	TGTGCCGTAGTCCCACAGGGGACGAACACCGGGGAGCTGTTTTTT	CAVVPQGTNTGELFF
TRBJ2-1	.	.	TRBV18	TGTGCCAGCTCACCACCGGTTGTGAGGGATGAGCAGTTCTTC	CASSPPVVRDEQFF
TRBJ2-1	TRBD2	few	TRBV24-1	TGTGCCACCAGTGATGCGCTAGCGGGATACCGCGATGAGCAGTTCTTC	CATSDALAGYRDEQFF
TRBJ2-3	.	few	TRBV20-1	TGCAGTGCTAGAGATGTGGATACCACGCAGTATTTT	CSARDVDTTQYF
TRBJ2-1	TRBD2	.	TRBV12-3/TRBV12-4	TGTGCCAGCACCCTCGGGACTAGCGTAAATGAGCAGTTCTTC	CASTLGTSVNEQFF
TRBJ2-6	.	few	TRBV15	TGTGCCACCTTTGGACACCGAGGCTCTGGGGCCAACGTCCTGACTTTC	CATFGHRGSGANVLTF
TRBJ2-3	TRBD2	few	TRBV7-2	TGTGCCAGCAGCTTAGTGGGGGGAGGGACAGATACGCAGTATTTT	CASSLVGGGTDTQYF
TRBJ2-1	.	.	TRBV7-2	TGTGCCAGCAGCTCCTCGACGATGGATTACAATGAGCAGTTCTTC	CASSSSTMDYNEQFF
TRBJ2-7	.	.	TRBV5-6	TGTGCCAGCTCCGGACTATCCTACGAGCAGTACTTC	CASSGLSYEQYF
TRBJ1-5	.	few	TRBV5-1	TGCGCCAGCAGCTTGACCCCGGGAGGGGGCAATCAGCCCCAGCATTTT	CASSLTPGGGNQPQHF
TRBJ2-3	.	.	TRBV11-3	TGTGCCAGCAGCTTAGATGTGTCAGATACGCAGTATTTT	CASSLDVSDTQYF
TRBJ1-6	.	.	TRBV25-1	TGTGCCAGCTCACCCGGTTATAATTCACCCCTCCACTTT	CASSPGYNSPLHF
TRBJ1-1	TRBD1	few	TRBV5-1	TGCGCCAGCAGTTTGGGGGACAGGGAGCAGGTTTCTGAAGCTTTCTTT	CASSLGDREQVSEAFF
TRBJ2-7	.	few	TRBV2	TGTGCCAGCAGTCGAGAGGTCGAGCAGTACTTC	CASSREVEQYF
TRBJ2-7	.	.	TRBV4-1	TGCGCCAGCAGCCAAGTGGGGGCGCAGGCCTACGAGCAGTACTTC	CASSQVGAQAYEQYF
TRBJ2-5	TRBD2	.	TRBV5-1	TGCGCCAGCAGCTTGGGAAGGTACGGCGGGAGGGAAGAGACCCAGTACTTC	CASSLGRYGGREETQYF
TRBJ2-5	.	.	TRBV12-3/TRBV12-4	TGTGCCAGCAGGACACACAAGACCCCTAACCAAGAGACCCAGTACTTC	CASRTHKTPNQETQYF
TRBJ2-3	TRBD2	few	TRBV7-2	TGTGCCAGCAGCTTAGGATCTAGCGGGGGCGGGAACACGCAGTATTTT	CASSLGSSGGGNTQYF
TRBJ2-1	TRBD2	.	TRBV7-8	TGTGCCAGCAGCTCAACTAGCGGGGGGTTCAATGAGCAGTTCTTC	CASSSTSGGFNEQFF
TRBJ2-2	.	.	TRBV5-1	TGCGCCAGCAGCCCCCGGATGTATGGGAACACCGGGGAGCTGTTTTTT	CASSPRMYGNTGELFF
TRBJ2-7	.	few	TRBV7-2	TGTGCCAGCAGCGCCTCGGCAGGCTACGAGCAGTACTTC	CASSASAGYEQYF
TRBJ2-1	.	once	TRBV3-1	TGTGCCTCCAGCAAAGATCTGGTTAAGGAATCGCCCTTGGACAATGAGCAGTTCTTC	CASSKDLVKESPLDNEQFF
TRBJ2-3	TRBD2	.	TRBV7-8	TGTGCCAGCAGCTTCGGGGGGGGCACAGATACGCAGTATTTT	CASSFGGGTDTQYF
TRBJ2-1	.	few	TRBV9	TGTGCCAGCAGCCCAGCGACAGTCCATTTGCAGTTCTTC	CASSPATVHLQFF
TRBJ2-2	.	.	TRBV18	TGTGCCAGCTCATCCTCCGGGACGGATAACACCGGGGAGCTGTTTTTT	CASSSSGTDNTGELFF
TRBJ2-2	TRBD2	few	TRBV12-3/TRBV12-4	TGTGCCAGCGGGACTAGCGGGAGGACGAACACCGGGGAGCTGTTTTTT	CASGTSGRTNTGELFF
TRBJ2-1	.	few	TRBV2	TGTGCCAGCAGTAGCGGCGGGTCCGCCTACAATGAGCAGTTCTTC	CASSSGGSAYNEQFF
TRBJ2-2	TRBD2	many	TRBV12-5	TGTGCTAGTGGTTTGGTAATGGCGGGAGGTACCGGGGAGCTGTTTTTT	CASGLVMAGGTGELFF
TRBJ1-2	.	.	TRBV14	TGTGCCAGCAACGACAGATTCTATGGCTACACCTTC	CASNDRFYGYTF
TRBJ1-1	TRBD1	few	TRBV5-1	TGCGCCAGCAGCCCTAGGGACAGGGGGCTGAACACTGAAGCTTTCTTT	CASSPRDRGLNTEAFF
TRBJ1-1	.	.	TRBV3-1	TGTGCCAGCAGCCAAGATAGGTATGAAGCTTTCTTT	CASSQDRYEAFF